This T cell receptor beta chain was profiled in a study of shared clonotypes between healthy human individuals. From germline, CDR1 is SEHNR and CDR2 FQNEAQ (reference sequence). The V gene lost 2 bases and the J gene lost 1 base, with 20 bases spanning the gap. This CDR3 has 18 amino acids. Profiling relied on immunoSEQ multiplex PCR, and the TCRdb table lists in-frame clones only, not all of them. The data contain millions of clones, around 90% of them singletons. The sample consisted of naive CD4+ T cells sorted from blood. As for subset: CD45RA+ positively selected. The sequence derives from a man in his late teens or twenties in good health. This sequence joins TRBV7-9 and TRBJ1-2; the D is unclear. The CDR3 coding sequence is TGTGCCAGCAGCTTACTGGAGTACAAACGATCCCTTAACTATGGCTACACCTTC. It specifies CASSLLEYKRSLNYGYTF.